Listed below are T cell receptor beta chains from one sample, sequenced in a study of identical twins. MiXCR, run by TCRdb on the 5' RACE reads, gives a single entry per CDR3 protein. This sample has 1.5 million to 2 million distinct CDR3 sequences, with under 35% found just once. The specimen was cord blood. The receptors stem from a newborn girl in good health. Each CDR3 is given with its conserved first and last residue. Each record gives: V gene, clone size, D gene, J gene, CDR3 protein, CDR3 DNA. A D gene is named only where the DNA matches it firmly. Expanded clones are given a class, and other clones once, few, many or no size at all.

>TRBV11-2|.|TRBD2|TRBJ2-3
CASSLVPSGGTTDTQYF
TGTGCCAGCAGCTTAGTTCCTAGCGGGGGAACCACGGATACGCAGTATTTT
>TRBV3-1|.|.|TRBJ2-3
CASSQPSSQDTQYF
TGTGCCAGCAGCCAGCCTAGCAGTCAAGATACGCAGTATTTT
>TRBV7-9|once|TRBD1|TRBJ1-2
CASSLAGTGPPNYGYTF
TGTGCCAGCAGCTTAGCTGGGACAGGCCCTCCTAACTATGGCTACACCTTC
>TRBV28|.|TRBD1|TRBJ1-5
CASSLFDREYQPQHF
TGTGCCAGCAGTTTATTTGACAGGGAGTATCAGCCCCAGCATTTT
>TRBV28|few|.|TRBJ2-6
CASSFGKLGFGSGANVLTF
TGTGCCAGCAGTTTTGGGAAATTAGGGTTTGGGTCTGGGGCCAACGTCCTGACTTTC
>TRBV19|once|TRBD1|TRBJ2-3
CASSIQQGADTQYF
TGTGCCAGTAGTATCCAGCAGGGGGCAGATACGCAGTATTTT
>TRBV20-1|.|TRBD2|TRBJ2-1
CSARVLGLAGGRGYNEQFF
TGCAGTGCTAGAGTACTAGGACTAGCGGGAGGGCGGGGCTACAATGAGCAGTTCTTC
>TRBV5-1|.|.|TRBJ2-3
CASSLTGSIADTQYF
TGCGCCAGCAGCTTGACAGGGAGTATAGCAGATACGCAGTATTTT
>TRBV20-1|.|TRBD1|TRBJ2-5
CSARVDRMGETQYF
TGCAGTGCTAGAGTGGACAGGATGGGAGAGACCCAGTACTTC
>TRBV20-1|.|TRBD2|TRBJ2-1
CSAHSLAGALNSYNEQFF
TGCAGTGCCCATTCTCTAGCGGGAGCCCTTAACTCCTACAATGAGCAGTTCTTC
>TRBV27|.|.|TRBJ1-4
CASSLGARPNEKLFF
TGTGCCAGCAGTTTGGGGGCCCGGCCTAATGAAAAACTGTTTTTT
>TRBV11-2|.|.|TRBJ2-1
CASSLISPERPRSYNEQFF
TGTGCCAGCAGCCTTATTTCGCCCGAGCGGCCTCGCTCCTACAATGAGCAGTTCTTC
>TRBV20-1|.|TRBD1|TRBJ1-1
CSARDFATGVTEAFF
TGCAGTGCTAGAGATTTTGCAACAGGGGTCACTGAAGCTTTCTTT
>TRBV6-2/TRBV6-3|.|TRBD2|TRBJ2-1
CASSSGGSLSSYNEQFF
TGTGCCAGCTCTAGCGGGGGGTCTTTAAGCTCCTACAATGAGCAGTTCTTC
>TRBV6-5|.|TRBD2|TRBJ2-1
CASSYYSGRPYNEQFF
TGTGCCAGCAGTTACTATAGCGGGAGACCCTACAATGAGCAGTTCTTC
>TRBV20-1|few|TRBD2|TRBJ2-1
CSAREGGLEVNEQFF
TGCAGTGCTAGAGAGGGGGGACTAGAGGTCAATGAGCAGTTCTTC
>TRBV28|few|TRBD2|TRBJ2-1
CASSSPGGAPPGEQFF
TGTGCCAGCAGTTCCCCGGGGGGGGCTCCGCCTGGTGAGCAGTTCTTC
>TRBV7-6|.|TRBD1|TRBJ1-2
CASSSHPQGAYGYTF
TGTGCCAGCAGCTCCCACCCTCAGGGGGCCTATGGCTACACCTTC
>TRBV5-1|many|.|TRBJ2-1
CASSLELGADNKQFF
TGCGCCAGCAGCTTGGAGCTAGGCGCCGATAATAAGCAGTTCTTC
>TRBV20-1|few|.|TRBJ2-3
CSASPGHLTDTQYF
TGCAGTGCATCACCGGGACACCTCACAGATACGCAGTATTTT
>TRBV6-1|.|TRBD2|TRBJ2-7
CASILRGLMDYEQYF
TGTGCCAGCATTCTGCGGGGACTAATGGACTACGAGCAGTACTTC
>TRBV28|.|.|TRBJ2-5
CATAWGQETQYF
TGTGCCACCGCCTGGGGACAAGAGACCCAGTACTTC
>TRBV11-2|.|.|TRBJ2-1
CASTNLRSGLRNEQFF
TGTGCCAGCACCAACCTGCGTAGTGGTCTCCGGAATGAGCAGTTCTTC
>TRBV25-1|.|TRBD1|TRBJ1-4
CASSGQGSLGNEKLFF
TGTGCCAGCAGTGGACAGGGGTCGTTGGGAAATGAAAAACTGTTTTTT
>TRBV20-1|few|TRBD1|TRBJ2-7
CSARGLRQGIYEQYF
TGCAGTGCTAGAGGTCTAAGACAGGGTATCTACGAGCAGTACTTC
>TRBV20-1|.|.|TRBJ1-2
CSARRQRNYGYTF
TGCAGTGCTAGGCGACAGCGGAACTATGGCTACACCTTC
>TRBV25-1|few|.|TRBJ2-3
CASSHPGGRGDTQYF
TGTGCCAGCAGTCACCCGGGGGGCCGGGGAGATACGCAGTATTTT
>TRBV4-2|.|.|TRBJ1-1
CASSPNWQRNTEAFF
TGTGCCAGCAGCCCCAATTGGCAGAGGAACACTGAAGCTTTCTTT
>TRBV5-1|.|.|TRBJ1-2
CASSLGVYGVSEGYTF
TGCGCCAGCAGCTTGGGTGTCTACGGTGTTTCTGAAGGCTACACCTTC